A single sample gave rise to the 32 T cell receptor beta chains below, sequenced in a study of blood T cell repertoires in COVID-19. Sequencing used immunoSEQ multiplex PCR; TCRdb keeps in-frame clones, though not all of them. The data contain more than 120,000 clones, about 80% of them singletons. Sequencing was carried out using peripheral blood. These receptor sequences come from a human donor in a cohort sampled during active COVID-19.

The chain recombines TRBV5-8 with TRBJ1-1; 8 bases align to TRBD1. Per the germline V gene, CDR1 is SGHTS and CDR2 is YDEGEE. This CDR3 region has 15 residues. V was clipped by 2 bases and J by 4 bases; unmatched bases: 7. The CDR3 sequence: CASSLLWGQATEAFF. The CDR3 DNA reads as TGTGCCAGCAGCTTACTATGGGGACAGGCCACTGAAGCTTTCTTT.

This chain links TRBV11-2 with TRBJ2-2; 7 nucleotides line up with TRBD1. Germline CDR1 reads SGHAT; CDR2 reads FQNNGV. With 4 bases clipped from V and 6 bases from J, the junction kept 2 bases outside the gene matches. This CDR3 contains 13 residues. The CDR3 region is CASSSQGSGELFF. The CDR3 bases are TGTGCCAGCAGCTCACAGGGGTCCGGGGAGCTGTTTTTT.

The V and J genes are TRBV28 and TRBJ2-3; 16 nucleotides agree with TRBD2. V shed 5 bases, J shed 5 bases, and the junction held 13 bases outside the gene matches. Germline CDR1 is MDHEN and CDR2 is SYDVKM. The length of the CDR3 is 19 residues. CDR3 loop: CASSPAGTSGGAGRDTQYF. The CDR3 DNA reads as TGTGCCAGCAGTCCCGCCGGGACTAGCGGGGGGGCCGGTCGAGATACGCAGTATTTT.

The gene calls are TRBV5-6 and TRBJ1-2; D may be TRBD1 (6 bases). In germline, CDR1 is SGHDT, CDR2 YYEEEE. This CDR3 has 14 amino acids. V shed 0 bases and J shed 5 bases, with 11 bases lying between them. This CDR3 reads CASSLVRTVYGYTF. CDR3 nucleotides: TGTGCCAGCAGCTTGGTTAGGACAGTTTATGGCTACACCTTC.

The chain combines TRBV9 with TRBJ1-3; D uncertain. CDR3 size: 14 residues. Germline V gene sequence: CDR1 SGDLS, CDR2 YYNGEE. V lost 1 base to trimming and J lost 0 bases, with 5 bases between them. The CDR3 is CASSVSRSGNTIYF. DNA of the CDR3: TGTGCCAGCAGCGTAAGCCGCTCTGGAAACACCATATATTTT. Full variable domain (missing parts from reference TRBV9 and TRBJ1-3): DSGVTQTPKHLITATGQRVTLRCSPRSGDLSVYWYQQSLDQGLQFLIQYYNGEERAKGNILERFSAQQFPDLHSELNLSSLELGDSALYFCASSVSRSGNTIYFGEGSWLTVV.

The V gene is TRBV11-2, the J gene TRBJ2-1, with D possibly TRBD2 on 7 matching bases. This CDR3 is 15 amino acids long. Trimming cost V 6 bases and J 9 bases, with 21 bases left between them. Germline V CDR1 and CDR2: SGHAT, FQNNGV. The CDR3 nucleotides read TGTGCCAGCAGTTATGCTTGGGAAGGGGGGGTTGAGCAGTTCTTC. Translation: CASSYAWEGGVEQFF.

This chain uses TRBV2 with TRBJ1-1; TRBD1 agrees at 7 bases. This CDR3 spans 14 amino acids. Germline V CDR1 and CDR2: SNHLY, FYNNEI. V was clipped by 6 bases and J by 0 bases; unmatched bases: 4. CDR3 loop: CASRGDSMNTEAFF. The CDR3 bases are TGTGCCAGCAGGGGGGACAGTATGAACACTGAAGCTTTCTTT.

This rearrangement joins TRBV18 to TRBJ2-1; possible D gene TRBD1, 5 bases. Per germline, CDR1 KGHSH and CDR2 LQKENI. Trimming took off 0 bases at V and 4 bases at J, with 13 bases between the two ends. The CDR3 has 16 residues. CDR3 amino acids: CASSPPSQGSYNEQFF. Written as DNA, the CDR3 is TGTGCCAGCTCACCACCCAGCCAGGGTTCGTACAATGAGCAGTTCTTC. The entire variable domain, with the rest obtained from reference TRBV18 and TRBJ2-1, is as follows: NAGVMQNPRHLVRRRGQEARLRCSPMKGHSHVYWYRQLPEEGLKFMVYLQKENIIDESGMPKERFSAEFPKEGPSILRIQQVVRGDSAAYFCASSPPSQGSYNEQFFGPGTRLTVL.

The genes are TRBV30 and TRBJ2-7, with D perhaps matching TRBD2 (5 bases). Trimming left V 3 bases short and J 2 bases short, with 14 bases between. Germline values: CDR1 GTSNPN, CDR2 SVGIG (reference sequence). This CDR3 region has 14 residues. The CDR3 nucleotides are TGTGCCTGGAGCCCTGTCCGGGGAGCCTACGAGCAGTACTTC. This codes for CAWSPVRGAYEQYF.

J is TRBJ2-7 and V is TRBV12-3 or TRBV12-4, with D possibly TRBD1 on 6 matching bases. The CDR3 length is 12 residues. V was trimmed by 5 bases and J by 5 bases, leaving 10 bases between them. The CDR3 is CASSKQGHEQYV. The DNA for the CDR3 is TGTGCCAGCAGTAAACAGGGTCACGAGCAGTACGTC.

The chain couples TRBV30 to TRBJ1-2; D might be TRBD1 (6 bases). Between the trimmed V and J ends, which lost 0 bases and 6 bases, there was a span of 14 bases. Germline V gene lookup returns CDR1 GTSNPN and CDR2 SVGIG (reference sequence). This CDR3 spans 14 amino acids. CDR3 sequence: CAWSVGAGADGYTF. DNA of the CDR3: TGTGCCTGGAGTGTAGGGGCAGGGGCCGATGGCTACACCTTC. The full variable domain, with the rest looked up from reference TRBV30 and TRBJ1-2, is SQTIHQWPATLVQPVGSPLSLECTVEGTSNPNLYWYRQAAGRGLQLLFYSVGIGQISSEVPQNLSASRPQDRQFILSSKKLLLSDSGFYLCAWSVGAGADGYTFGSGTRLTVV.

V usage is TRBV11-2 and J usage is TRBJ2-1; 7 nucleotides align to TRBD2. Germline V gene lookup returns CDR1 SGHAT and CDR2 FQNNGV. The CDR3 runs 15 residues. Trimming at V came to 1 base and at J to 4 bases, leaving 4 bases not matched to a gene. The CDR3 here is CASSLGLAEYNEQFF. CDR3 bases: TGTGCCAGCAGCTTAGGGCTAGCGGAGTACAATGAGCAGTTCTTC.

The chain uses TRBV4-1 and TRBJ1-2, with a weak D call TRBD1 (5 bases). CDR3 size: 15 residues. Germline values: CDR1 MGHRA, CDR2 YSYEKL. The V gene lost 4 bases and the J gene lost 2 bases, with 14 bases spanning the gap. The CDR3 is CASSPAVGQNYGYTF. The CDR3 region has the DNA TGCGCCAGCAGCCCTGCGGTCGGACAAAACTATGGCTACACCTTC.

J is TRBJ1-6 and V is TRBV19, with D possibly being TRBD1 (5 bases). Between the trimmed V and J ends, which lost 4 bases and 7 bases, there was a span of 17 bases. This CDR3 is built from 16 residues. The germline CDR1 and CDR2 sequences are LNHDA and SQIVND (reference sequence). The CDR3 loop is CASSKLGGLVNSPLHF. The CDR3 DNA follows: TGTGCCAGTAGTAAGCTTGGGGGACTGGTGAATTCACCCCTCCACTTT.

This chain joins TRBV6-4 and TRBJ2-2; 10 bases align to TRBD2. This CDR3 region has 14 residues. From germline, CDR1 is MRHNA and CDR2 SNTAGT. The V segment lost 8 bases and the J segment 4 bases; nucleotides outside the gene matches: 4. CDR3 protein: CASQKREGTGELFF. For the CDR3, the DNA is TGTGCCAGCCAGAAGCGGGAGGGCACCGGGGAGCTGTTTTTT.

The gene calls are TRBV5-4 and TRBJ1-6, with 7 bases lining up with TRBD1. The germline gives CDR1 SGHNT, CDR2 YYREEE (reference sequence). The CDR3 contains 16 residues. The V gene end was trimmed by 0 bases and the J gene end by 7 bases; junction bases not matched to a gene: 7. The CDR3: CASSLEGAPRNSPLHF. CDR3 nucleotide sequence: TGTGCCAGCAGCTTGGAGGGGGCGCCGAGGAATTCACCCCTCCACTTT.

This sequence joins TRBV19 and TRBJ2-3, with TRBD2 matching over 11 bases. CDR1 LNHDA and CDR2 SQIVND come from the germline V gene (reference sequence). V was clipped by 6 bases and J by 5 bases; unmatched bases: 4. The CDR3 runs 14 residues. CDR3 bases: TGTGCCAGTAGCCCGGGACTAGCGGAAGATACGCAGTATTTT. Translation: CASSPGLAEDTQYF.

The V and J genes are TRBV20-1 and TRBJ1-1; D ambiguous. Deletions cut 3 bases from V and 4 bases from J, with 6 bases between. The CDR3 is 11 residues long. Germline CDR1 is DFQATT and CDR2 is SNEGSKA (reference sequence). CDR3 sequence reads: CSARRSTEAFF. DNA of the CDR3: TGCAGTGCTAGGAGGTCCACTGAAGCTTTCTTT.

The chain couples TRBV10-2 to TRBJ2-6; possibly TRBD1 for D (7 bases). V lost 8 bases to trimming and J lost 4 bases, with 21 bases between them. Germline-derived CDR1 and CDR2 are WSHSY and SAAADI. The CDR3 consists of 17 residues. The CDR3: CASVDLAGGSGANVLTF. For the CDR3, the DNA is TGCGCCAGCGTGGACTTAGCAGGGGGGTCCGGGGCCAACGTCCTGACTTTC.

The V and J genes are TRBV28 and TRBJ1-3; 7 positions match TRBD1. Trimming removed 5 bases from V and 0 bases from J; junction bases left unmatched: 16. The CDR3 is 19 amino acids. The V gene's germline CDR1 is MDHEN and CDR2 SYDVKM. This CDR3 reads CASSPQYSPDRSSGNTIYF. CDR3 in DNA: TGTGCCAGCAGTCCCCAGTACTCTCCGGACAGGAGCTCTGGAAACACCATATATTTT.

The J gene is TRBJ2-4, the V gene TRBV14, with a tentative D call TRBD2 (5 bases). Deletions cut 1 base from V and 1 base from J, with 8 bases between. This CDR3 spans 15 amino acids. CDR1 is SGHDN and CDR2 is FVKESK in the germline V gene. The CDR3 bases are TGTGCCAGCAGCCAAGCGGGAATGGCCAAAAACATTCAGTACTTC. This codes for CASSQAGMAKNIQYF.

This sequence joins TRBV24-1 and TRBJ2-3; the match to TRBD2 covers 16 bases. Germline V lookup: CDR1 KGHDR, CDR2 SFDVKD. There are 17 residues in the CDR3. J was trimmed by 6 bases and V by 4 bases; bases with no gene match: 6. The CDR3 nucleotides read TGTGCCACCAGTGACCGGGGACTAGCGGGGGGGACTGATACGCAGTATTTT. The encoded protein is CATSDRGLAGGTDTQYF.

The J gene is TRBJ1-1, the V gene TRBV18; D is undetermined. Trimming took 4 bases from V and 6 from J, leaving 15 bases between them. Germline V CDR1 and CDR2: KGHSH, LQKENI. There are 14 residues in the CDR3. The DNA for the CDR3 is TGTGCCAGCTCACTCTTGGGTTCTCGGGCTGAAGCTTTCTTT. This encodes CASSLLGSRAEAFF.

The chain joins TRBV7-9 to TRBJ1-1; D is unclear. In germline, CDR1 is SEHNR, CDR2 FQNEAQ (reference sequence). V was pared by 1 base and J by 2 bases, with 11 bases between. The CDR3 contains 15 residues. The CDR3 region has the DNA TGTGCCAGCAGCTTAGGACAAGCGGTAAACACTGAAGCTTTCTTT. Translation: CASSLGQAVNTEAFF.

CDR3 region: CASSPAQRGPYNEQFF. CDR3 coding DNA: TGTGCCAGCAGTCCCGCCCAGCGGGGGCCATACAATGAGCAGTTCTTC. The chain carries TRBV5-6 and TRBJ2-1, with 8 bases matching TRBD2. Trimming removed 5 bases from V and 4 bases from J; junction bases left unmatched: 11. This CDR3 region has 16 residues. Germline loops: CDR1 SGHDT, CDR2 YYEEEE.

This chain links TRBV19 with TRBJ2-2, with D perhaps matching TRBD1 (5 bases). Germline values: CDR1 LNHDA, CDR2 SQIVND (reference sequence). Between the trimmed V and J ends, which lost 6 bases and 1 base, there was a span of 9 bases. CDR3 length: 14 residues. The CDR3 region is CASRGPWNTGELFF. Written as DNA, the CDR3 is TGTGCCAGTAGGGGGCCCTGGAACACCGGGGAGCTGTTTTTT.

This clone was observed a single time. This chain joins TRBV27 and TRBJ2-5, with D unclear. CDR3 size: 12 residues. CDR1 and CDR2 (germline): MNHEY, SMNVEV (reference sequence). Trimming shortened V by 4 bases and J by 7 bases, and 10 bases separated the two germline ends. In nucleotides, the CDR3 is TGTGCCAGCAGTTCGGTAGGAGTGACCCAGTACTTC. This codes for CASSSVGVTQYF.

J is TRBJ2-7 and V is TRBV30, with D uncertain. Germline V gives CDR1 GTSNPN, CDR2 SVGIG (reference sequence). CDR3 length equals 13 residues. Trimming pared 0 bases from V and 1 base from J, leaving 7 bases between. As DNA, the CDR3 is TGTGCCTGGAGTGTACCAGGTTCCTACGAGCAGTACTTC. The encoded protein is CAWSVPGSYEQYF.

The V call is TRBV19, the J call TRBJ2-3, with no clear D. Germline V gene sequence: CDR1 LNHDA, CDR2 SQIVND (reference sequence). Deletions cut 6 bases from V and 4 bases from J, with 5 bases between. The length of the CDR3 is 11 residues. The CDR3 DNA sequence: TGTGCCAGTAGAGTAGCAGATACGCAGTATTTT. Protein product: CASRVADTQYF.

This rearrangement joins TRBV11-2 to TRBJ2-1, with 8 bases lining up with TRBD1. This CDR3 has 18 residues. J gave up 4 bases and V 5 bases, and 16 bases lay outside the gene matches. In germline, CDR1 is SGHAT, CDR2 FQNNGV. CDR3 DNA: TGTGCCAGCAGCCCCGATAGCGAGACAGGGGTCCTTTACAATGAGCAGTTCTTC. It codes for CASSPDSETGVLYNEQFF. Full variable domain (missing parts from reference TRBV11-2 and TRBJ2-1): EAGVAQSPRYKIIEKRQSVAFWCNPISGHATLYWYQQILGQGPKLLIQFQNNGVVDDSQLPKDRFSAERLKGVDSTLKIQPAKLEDSAVYLCASSPDSETGVLYNEQFFGPGTRLTVL.

The J gene is TRBJ2-6, the V gene TRBV2, with D perhaps matching TRBD1 (5 bases). The CDR3 consists of 15 residues. Germline V gene sequence: CDR1 SNHLY, CDR2 FYNNEI. V was clipped by 6 bases and J by 0 bases, with 9 bases between them. The CDR3 coding sequence is TGTGCCAGCAGACTTAGGGGCTCTGGGGCCAACGTCCTGACTTTC. Its translation is CASRLRGSGANVLTF.

The genes are TRBV5-1 and TRBJ2-3; 7 positions match TRBD1. Per the germline V gene, CDR1 is SGHRS and CDR2 is YFSETQ. The CDR3 is 19 amino acids. J lost 0 bases, V lost 3 bases, and 16 bases had no gene match. The CDR3 protein is CASSYNPRDSRTSTDTQYF. CDR3 nucleotides: TGCGCCAGCAGCTATAACCCCCGGGACAGCCGCACTAGCACAGATACGCAGTATTTT.